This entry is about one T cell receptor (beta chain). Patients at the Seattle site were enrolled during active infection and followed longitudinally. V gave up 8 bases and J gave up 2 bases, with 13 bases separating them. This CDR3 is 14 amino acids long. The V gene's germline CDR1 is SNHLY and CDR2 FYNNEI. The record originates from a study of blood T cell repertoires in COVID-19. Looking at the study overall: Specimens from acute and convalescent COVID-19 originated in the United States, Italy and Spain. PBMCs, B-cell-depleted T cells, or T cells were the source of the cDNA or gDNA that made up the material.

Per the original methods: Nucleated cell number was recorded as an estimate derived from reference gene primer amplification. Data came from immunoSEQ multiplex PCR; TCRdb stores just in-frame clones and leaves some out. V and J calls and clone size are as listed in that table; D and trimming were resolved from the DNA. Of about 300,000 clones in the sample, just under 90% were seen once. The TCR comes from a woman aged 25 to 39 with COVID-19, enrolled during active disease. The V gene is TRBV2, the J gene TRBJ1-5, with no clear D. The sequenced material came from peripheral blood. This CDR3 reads CASLRREGNQPQHF. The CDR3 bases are TGTGCCAGCCTTAGGAGGGAGGGCAATCAGCCCCAGCATTTT.